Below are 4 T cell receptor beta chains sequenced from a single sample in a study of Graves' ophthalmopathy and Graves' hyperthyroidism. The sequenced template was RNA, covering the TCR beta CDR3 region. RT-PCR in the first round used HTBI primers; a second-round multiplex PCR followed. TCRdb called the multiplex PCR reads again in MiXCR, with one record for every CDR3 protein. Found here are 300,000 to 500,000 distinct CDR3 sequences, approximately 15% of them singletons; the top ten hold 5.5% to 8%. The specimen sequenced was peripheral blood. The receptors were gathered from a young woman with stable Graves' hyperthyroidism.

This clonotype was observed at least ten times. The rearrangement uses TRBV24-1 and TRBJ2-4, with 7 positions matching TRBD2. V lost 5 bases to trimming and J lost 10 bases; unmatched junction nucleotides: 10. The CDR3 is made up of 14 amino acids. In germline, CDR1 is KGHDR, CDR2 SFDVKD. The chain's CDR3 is CATSAPGGEGIQYF. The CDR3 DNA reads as TGTGCCACCAGTGCGCCGGGAGGAGAGGGTATTCAGTACTTC.

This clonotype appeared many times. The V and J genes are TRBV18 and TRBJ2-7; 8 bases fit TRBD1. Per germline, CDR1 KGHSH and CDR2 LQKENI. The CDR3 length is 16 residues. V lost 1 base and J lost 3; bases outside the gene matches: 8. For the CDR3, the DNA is TGTGCCAGCTCACCACAGGGGTCAGGGGGCGGCTACGAGCAGTACTTC. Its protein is CASSPQGSGGGYEQYF.

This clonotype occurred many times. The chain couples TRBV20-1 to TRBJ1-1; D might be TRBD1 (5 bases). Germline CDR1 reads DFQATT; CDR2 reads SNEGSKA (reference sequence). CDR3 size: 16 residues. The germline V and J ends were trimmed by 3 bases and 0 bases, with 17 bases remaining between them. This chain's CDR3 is CSASPLQGPMNTEAFF. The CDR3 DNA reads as TGCAGTGCTAGTCCCCTGCAGGGCCCTATGAACACTGAAGCTTTCTTT.

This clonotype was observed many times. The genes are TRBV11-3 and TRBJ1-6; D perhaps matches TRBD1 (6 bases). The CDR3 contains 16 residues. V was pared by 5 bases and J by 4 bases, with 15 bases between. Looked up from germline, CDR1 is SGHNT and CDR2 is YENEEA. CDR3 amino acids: CASSRGGGSYNSPLHF. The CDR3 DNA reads TGTGCCAGCAGCCGAGGGGGTGGAAGTTATAATTCACCCCTCCACTTT.